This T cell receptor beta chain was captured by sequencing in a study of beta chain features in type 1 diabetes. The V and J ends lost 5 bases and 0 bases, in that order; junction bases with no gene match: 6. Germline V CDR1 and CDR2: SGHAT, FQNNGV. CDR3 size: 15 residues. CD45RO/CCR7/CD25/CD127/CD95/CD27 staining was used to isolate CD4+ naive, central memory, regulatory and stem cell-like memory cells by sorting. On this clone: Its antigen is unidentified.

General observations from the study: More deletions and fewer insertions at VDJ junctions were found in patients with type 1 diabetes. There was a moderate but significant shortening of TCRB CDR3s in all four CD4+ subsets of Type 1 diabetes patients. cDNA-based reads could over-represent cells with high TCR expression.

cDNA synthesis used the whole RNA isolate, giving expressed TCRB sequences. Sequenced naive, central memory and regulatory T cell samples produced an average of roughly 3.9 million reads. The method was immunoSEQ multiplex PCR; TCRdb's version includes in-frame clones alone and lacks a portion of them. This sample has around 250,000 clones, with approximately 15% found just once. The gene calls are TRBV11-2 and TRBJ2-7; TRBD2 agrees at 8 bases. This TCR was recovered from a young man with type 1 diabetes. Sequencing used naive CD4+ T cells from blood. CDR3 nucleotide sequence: TGTGCCAGCAGCACCACTAGCGGATCCTCCTACGAGCAGTACTTC. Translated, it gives CASSTTSGSSYEQYF. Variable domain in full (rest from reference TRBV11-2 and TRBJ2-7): EAGVAQSPRYKIIEKRQSVAFWCNPISGHATLYWYQQILGQGPKLLIQFQNNGVVDDSQLPKDRFSAERLKGVDSTLKIQPAKLEDSAVYLCASSTTSGSSYEQYFGPGTRLTVT.